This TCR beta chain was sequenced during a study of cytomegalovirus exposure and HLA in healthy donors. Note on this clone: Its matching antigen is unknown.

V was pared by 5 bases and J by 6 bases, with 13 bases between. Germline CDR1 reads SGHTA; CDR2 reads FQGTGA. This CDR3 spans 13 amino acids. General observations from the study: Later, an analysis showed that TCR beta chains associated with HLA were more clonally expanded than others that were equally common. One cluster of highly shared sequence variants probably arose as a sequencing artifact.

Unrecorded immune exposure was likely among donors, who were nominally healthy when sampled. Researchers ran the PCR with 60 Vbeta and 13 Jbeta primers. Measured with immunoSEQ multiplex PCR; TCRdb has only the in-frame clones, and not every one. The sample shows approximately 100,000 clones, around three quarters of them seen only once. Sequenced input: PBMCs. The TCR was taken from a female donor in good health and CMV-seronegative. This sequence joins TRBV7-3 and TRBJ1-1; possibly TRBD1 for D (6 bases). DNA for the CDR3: TGTGCCAGCAGCGTCAACAGGGATGCTGAAGCTTTCTTT. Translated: CASSVNRDAEAFF.